This T cell receptor (beta chain) was profiled in a study of spatial heterogeneity in lung cancer. Whole-study findings and limits: Tracking of tumor mutation counts was seen in expanded intratumoral alpha and beta TCR counts.

This clonotype occurred many times. Its antigen is unidentified. CDR3 size: 13 residues. CDR1 is PRHDT and CDR2 is FYEKMQ in the germline V gene (reference sequence). Between the trimmed V and J ends, which lost 5 bases and 0 bases, there was a span of 7 bases. Time point specified: sample taken at primary tumor resection. MiXCR was run by TCRdb on the 5' RACE reads, yielding one entry per CDR3 protein. The top ten clones hold about a sixth of a sample with about 14,000 distinct CDR3 sequences, 4.7% of them seen once. The source of this sequence is a female donor with early-stage non-small cell lung cancer. The rearrangement joins TRBV13 to TRBJ1-1; D ambiguous. Sample: lung tumor tissue, taken at surgery. CDR3: CASSPRMNTEAFF. The CDR3 DNA reads TGTGCCAGCAGCCCGCGGATGAACACTGAAGCTTTCTTT. Complete variable domain (other parts from reference TRBV13 and TRBJ1-1): AAGVIQSPRHLIKEKRETATLKCYPIPRHDTVYWYQQGPGQDPQFLISFYEKMQSDKGSIPDRFSAQQFSDYHSELNMSSLELGDSALYFCASSPRMNTEAFFGQGTRLTVV.